The rows below give T cell receptor beta chains drawn from one sample of a study of blood T cell repertoires in COVID-19. Profiling relied on immunoSEQ multiplex PCR, and the TCRdb table lists in-frame clones only, not all of them. The table shows approximately 51,000 clones, with around 86% occurring only once. The sample taken for sequencing was peripheral blood. The source is a woman aged 80 or over with COVID-19, enrolled during active disease. CDR3s include the opening cysteine and the closing phenylalanine or tryptophan. The D gene is left open where the match is weak.

>TRBJ2-1|.|TRBV12-1
CASSFIRGPLNYDQFF
>TRBJ1-1|TRBD1|TRBV5-8
CASSFEPGGFVKTEAFF
>TRBJ1-2|.|TRBV24-1
CATSDRDNYGYTF
>TRBJ1-3|TRBD1|TRBV5-1
CASSPGTALSGNTIYF
>TRBJ1-6|.|TRBV5-1
CASKDSVNSPLHF
>TRBJ2-7|TRBD2|TRBV7-9
CASSSGGGRVYEQYF
>TRBJ2-1|.|TRBV5-1
CASKRTSDEQFF
>TRBJ2-7|.|TRBV11-2
CASSPPQGPGTYEQYF
>TRBJ1-1|.|TRBV27
CASIPQGRVAEAFF
>TRBJ1-6|.|TRBV9
CASSVDNRNSPLHF
>TRBJ2-1|.|TRBV28
CASNFESPYNEQFF
>TRBJ1-5|.|TRBV18
CASSPLIPRTGSPNQPQHF
>TRBJ1-2|.|TRBV18
CASSPPWTDINYGYTF
>TRBJ1-6|.|TRBV11-2
CASSLVGVRNSPLHF
>TRBJ1-4|.|TRBV5-5
CASSLGAGRDNEKLFF
>TRBJ1-1|TRBD1|TRBV5-6
CASSRRQGMNTEAFF
>TRBJ1-2|TRBD1|TRBV9
CASSGVQGAGYGYTF
>TRBJ1-5|TRBD1|TRBV6-5
CASSYTGQAQPQHF
>TRBJ1-1|.|TRBV7-9
CASSSRTGDMNTEAFF
>TRBJ2-3|TRBD2|TRBV9
CASSLASGGTGDTQYF
>TRBJ1-1|.|TRBV3-1/TRBV3-2
CASSQFDREAFF
>TRBJ1-6|TRBD1|TRBV2
CASSTMGQGNSPLHF
>TRBJ2-7|TRBD1|TRBV7-9
CASSPWDRGPYEQYF
>TRBJ1-5|.|TRBV30
CALGREGQPQHF
>TRBJ2-7|TRBD1|TRBV5-5
CASRGQGSYEQYF
>TRBJ1-2|.|TRBV28
CASRPHDRDYGYTF
>TRBJ2-5|.|TRBV28
CASSTSRDWYF
>TRBJ1-1|.|TRBV6-5
CASSYFKLNTEAFF
>TRBJ1-1|TRBD1|TRBV18
CASSFSQGAVNTEAFF
>TRBJ2-7|TRBD1|TRBV5-4
CASRIDRGPYEQYF
>TRBJ1-3|TRBD1|TRBV27
CASSRDRASGNTIYF
>TRBJ2-1|.|TRBV10-1
CASSDLGTPRGNEQFF
>TRBJ2-5|.|TRBV5-1
CASSSGRGQETQYF
>TRBJ1-1|.|TRBV5-1
CASRPGSRAPNTEAFF
>TRBJ2-3|TRBD2|TRBV3-1/TRBV3-2
CASKLAGGQVDTQYF
>TRBJ1-5|TRBD1|TRBV28
CASSPVGRGLQPQHF
>TRBJ2-5|.|TRBV5-1
CASSPMWGGRETQYF
>TRBJ2-1|.|TRBV11-2
CASSPALTVYNEQFF
>TRBJ1-2|.|TRBV3-1/TRBV3-2
CASSQRHSGGNGYTF
>TRBJ2-1|TRBD1|TRBV18
CASSAGQGPFF
>TRBJ2-7|.|TRBV6-5
CASRRDRNSYEQYF
>TRBJ2-2|TRBD1|TRBV18
CASSPGGQGRTSPRELFF
>TRBJ2-1|TRBD2|TRBV23-1
CASSQRGTSDYKGEQFF
>TRBJ1-1|TRBD1|TRBV6-5
CASSRGQVNTEAFF
>TRBJ1-1|.|TRBV29-1
CSVGREGTEAFF
>TRBJ2-1|TRBD1|TRBV11-2
CASSTRQGASYNEQFF
>TRBJ1-2|.|TRBV28
CASAPGGDNYGYTF
>TRBJ2-6|.|TRBV27
CASSPRGIALGRGANVLTF
>TRBJ2-1|.|TRBV11-2
CASSPQVSTNEQFF
>TRBJ1-5|TRBD1|TRBV6-6
CASSPQGTATWVWSNQPQHF
>TRBJ2-3|TRBD1|TRBV11-3
CASSKTGRDTQYF
>TRBJ1-1|TRBD1|TRBV7-9
CASSRDRGTEAFF
>TRBJ1-3|TRBD1|TRBV6-5
CASSSRDRAGNTIYF